This TCR beta chain originates from a study of blood T cell repertoires in COVID-19. About the study: Specimens from acute and convalescent COVID-19 originated in the United States, Italy and Spain. T cells, B-cell-depleted T cells, or PBMCs supplied cDNA or gDNA.

Trimming cost V 4 bases and J 4 bases; bases outside gene matches: 7. The CDR3 extends over 15 amino acids. The germline V gene encodes CDR1 SGHKS and CDR2 YYEKEE (reference sequence). Produced via immunoSEQ multiplex PCR; TCRdb's table is partial and in-frame only. Of about 160,000 clones in the sample, around 85% were seen once. The sequencing input was peripheral blood. The V gene is TRBV5-5, the J gene TRBJ1-2, with 10 bases identical to TRBD1. The receptor was derived from a human donor with acute or convalescent COVID-19. The donor label of this sample is uncertain. The CDR3 DNA is TGTGCCAGCAGCGTTTTAGACAGGGGGCTCTATGGCTACACCTTC. Its translation is CASSVLDRGLYGYTF.